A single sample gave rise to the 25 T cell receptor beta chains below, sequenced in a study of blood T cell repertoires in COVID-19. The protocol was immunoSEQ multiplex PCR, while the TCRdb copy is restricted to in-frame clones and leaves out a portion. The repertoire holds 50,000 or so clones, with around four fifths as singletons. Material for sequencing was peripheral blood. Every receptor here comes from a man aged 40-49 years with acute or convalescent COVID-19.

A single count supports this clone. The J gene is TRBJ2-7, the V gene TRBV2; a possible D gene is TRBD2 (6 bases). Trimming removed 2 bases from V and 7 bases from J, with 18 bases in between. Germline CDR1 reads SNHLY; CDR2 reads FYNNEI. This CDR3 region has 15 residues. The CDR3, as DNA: TGTGCCAGCAGTGAATTGGAGGGGCCTGCTTCGGAGCAGTACTTC. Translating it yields CASSELEGPASEQYF.

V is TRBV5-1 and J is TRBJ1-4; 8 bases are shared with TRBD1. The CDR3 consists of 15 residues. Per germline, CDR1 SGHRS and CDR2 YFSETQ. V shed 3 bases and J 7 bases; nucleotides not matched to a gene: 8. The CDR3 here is CASSSQGALGEKLFF. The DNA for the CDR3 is TGCGCCAGCAGCTCTCAGGGGGCGCTCGGTGAAAAACTGTTTTTT.

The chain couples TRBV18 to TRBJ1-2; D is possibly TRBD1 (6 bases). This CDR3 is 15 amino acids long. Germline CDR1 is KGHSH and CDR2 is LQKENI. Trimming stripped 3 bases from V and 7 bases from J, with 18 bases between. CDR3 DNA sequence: TGTGCCAGCTCACCCTCTCCGGGAGGGGGAGTTGGCTACACCTTC. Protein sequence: CASSPSPGGGVGYTF.

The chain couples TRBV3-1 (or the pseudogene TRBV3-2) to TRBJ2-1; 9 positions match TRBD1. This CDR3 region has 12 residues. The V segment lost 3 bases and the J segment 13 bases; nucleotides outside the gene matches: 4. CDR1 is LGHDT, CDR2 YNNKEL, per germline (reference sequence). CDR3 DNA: TGTGCCAGCAGCCAGGCGACAGGGGGTCAGTTCTTC. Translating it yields CASSQATGGQFF.

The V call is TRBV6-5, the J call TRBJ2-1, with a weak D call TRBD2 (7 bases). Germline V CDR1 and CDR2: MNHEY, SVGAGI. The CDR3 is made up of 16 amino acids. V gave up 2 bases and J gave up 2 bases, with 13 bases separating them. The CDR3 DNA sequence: TGTGCCAGCAGTTACATGGGGGGGGGCACCTACAATGAGCAGTTCTTC. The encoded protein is CASSYMGGGTYNEQFF.

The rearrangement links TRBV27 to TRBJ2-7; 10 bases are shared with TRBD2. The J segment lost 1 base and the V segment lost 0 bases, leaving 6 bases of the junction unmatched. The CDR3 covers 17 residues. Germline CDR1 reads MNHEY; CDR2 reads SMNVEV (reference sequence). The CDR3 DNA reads TGTGCCAGCAGTTTATCCCCCACACTAGCGGGGTCCTACGAGCAGTACTTC. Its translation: CASSLSPTLAGSYEQYF.

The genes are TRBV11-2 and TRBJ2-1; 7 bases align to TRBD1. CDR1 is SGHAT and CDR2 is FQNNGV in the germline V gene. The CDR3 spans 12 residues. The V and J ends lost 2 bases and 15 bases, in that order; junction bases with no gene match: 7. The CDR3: CASSLFSDRPFF. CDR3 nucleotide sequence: TGTGCCAGCAGCTTATTCTCGGACAGGCCGTTCTTC.

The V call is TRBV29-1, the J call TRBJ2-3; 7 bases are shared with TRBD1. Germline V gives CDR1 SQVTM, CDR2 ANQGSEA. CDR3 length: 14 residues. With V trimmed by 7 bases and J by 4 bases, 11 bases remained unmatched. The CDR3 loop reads CSGDEGAGSDTQYF. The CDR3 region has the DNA TGCAGCGGGGACGAGGGGGCTGGCTCAGATACGCAGTATTTT.

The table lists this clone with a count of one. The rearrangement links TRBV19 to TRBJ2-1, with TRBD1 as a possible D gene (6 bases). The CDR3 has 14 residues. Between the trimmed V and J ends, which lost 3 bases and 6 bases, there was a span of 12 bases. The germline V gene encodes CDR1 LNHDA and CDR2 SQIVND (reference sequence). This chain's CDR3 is CASSMGDIGNEQFF. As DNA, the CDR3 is TGTGCCAGTAGTATGGGGGACATCGGCAATGAGCAGTTCTTC. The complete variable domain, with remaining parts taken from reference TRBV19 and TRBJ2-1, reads DGGITQSPKYLFRKEGQNVTLSCEQNLNHDAMYWYRQDPGQGLRLIYYSQIVNDFQKGDIAEGYSVSREKKESFPLTVTSAQKNPTAFYLCASSMGDIGNEQFFGPGTRLTVL.

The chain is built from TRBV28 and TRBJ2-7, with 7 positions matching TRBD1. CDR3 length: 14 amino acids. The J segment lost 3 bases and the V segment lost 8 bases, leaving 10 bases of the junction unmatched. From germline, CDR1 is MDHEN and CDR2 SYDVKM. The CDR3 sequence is CASCYRDRYYEQYF. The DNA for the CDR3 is TGTGCCAGCTGCTACCGGGACAGATACTACGAGCAGTACTTC.

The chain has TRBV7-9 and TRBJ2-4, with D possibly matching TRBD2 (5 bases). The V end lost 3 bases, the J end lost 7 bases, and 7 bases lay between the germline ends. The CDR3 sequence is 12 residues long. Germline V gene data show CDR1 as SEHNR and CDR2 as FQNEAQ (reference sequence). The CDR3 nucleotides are TGTGCCAGCAGCTTGGGCGGGAACATTCAGTACTTC. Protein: CASSLGGNIQYF.

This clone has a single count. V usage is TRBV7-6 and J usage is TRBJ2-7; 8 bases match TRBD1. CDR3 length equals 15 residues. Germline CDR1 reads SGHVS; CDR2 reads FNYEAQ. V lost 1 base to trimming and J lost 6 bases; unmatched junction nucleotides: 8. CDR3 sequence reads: CASSLGTGLGSEQYF. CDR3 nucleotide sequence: TGTGCCAGCAGCTTAGGGACAGGGTTAGGTAGCGAGCAGTACTTC.

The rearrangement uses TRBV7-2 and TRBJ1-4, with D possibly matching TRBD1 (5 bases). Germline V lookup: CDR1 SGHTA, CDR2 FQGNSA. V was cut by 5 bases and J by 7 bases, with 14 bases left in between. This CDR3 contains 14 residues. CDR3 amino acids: CASSPGTGGEKLFF. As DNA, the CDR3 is TGTGCCAGCAGCCCTGGGACTGGGGGTGAAAAACTGTTTTTT.

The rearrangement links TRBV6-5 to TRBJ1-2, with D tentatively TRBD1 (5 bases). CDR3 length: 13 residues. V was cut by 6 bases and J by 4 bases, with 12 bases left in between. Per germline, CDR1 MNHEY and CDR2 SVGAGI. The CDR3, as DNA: TGTGCCAGCAGGGGGGGGGTGGCCTATGGCTACACCTTC. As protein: CASRGGVAYGYTF.

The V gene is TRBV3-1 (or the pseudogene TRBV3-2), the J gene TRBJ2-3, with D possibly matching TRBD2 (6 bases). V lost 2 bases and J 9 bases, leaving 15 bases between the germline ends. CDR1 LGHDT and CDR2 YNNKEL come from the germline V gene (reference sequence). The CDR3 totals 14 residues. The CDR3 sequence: CASSQYSAGPTQYF. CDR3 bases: TGTGCCAGCAGCCAATATAGCGCGGGGCCAACGCAGTATTTT.

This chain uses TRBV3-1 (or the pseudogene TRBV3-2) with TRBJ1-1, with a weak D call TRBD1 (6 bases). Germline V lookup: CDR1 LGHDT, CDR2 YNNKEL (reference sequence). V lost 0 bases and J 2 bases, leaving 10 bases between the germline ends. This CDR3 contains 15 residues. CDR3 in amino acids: CASSQDLGGNTEAFF. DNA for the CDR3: TGTGCCAGCAGCCAAGATTTAGGGGGTAACACTGAAGCTTTCTTT.

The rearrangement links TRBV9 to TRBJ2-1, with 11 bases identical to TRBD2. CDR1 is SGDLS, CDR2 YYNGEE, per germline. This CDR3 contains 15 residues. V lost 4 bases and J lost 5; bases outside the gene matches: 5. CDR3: CASSPIAGGNNEQFF. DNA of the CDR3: TGTGCCAGCAGCCCCATAGCGGGGGGGAACAATGAGCAGTTCTTC.

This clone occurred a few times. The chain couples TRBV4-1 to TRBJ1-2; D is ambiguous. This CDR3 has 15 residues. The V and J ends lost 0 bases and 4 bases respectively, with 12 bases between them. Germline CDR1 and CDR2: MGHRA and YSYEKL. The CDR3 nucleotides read TGCGCCAGCAGCCAAGAGAGACCAGGCCTCTATGGCTACACCTTC. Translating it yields CASSQERPGLYGYTF.

DNA of the CDR3: TGTGCCAGCTCACCAAAGGAGAAGGCCCCGGGCTACACCTTC. Translation: CASSPKEKAPGYTF. The V and J genes are TRBV18 and TRBJ1-2; no definite D call. Trimming shortened V by 2 bases and J by 8 bases, and 15 bases separated the two germline ends. The germline CDR1 and CDR2 sequences are KGHSH and LQKENI. The CDR3 is made up of 14 amino acids.

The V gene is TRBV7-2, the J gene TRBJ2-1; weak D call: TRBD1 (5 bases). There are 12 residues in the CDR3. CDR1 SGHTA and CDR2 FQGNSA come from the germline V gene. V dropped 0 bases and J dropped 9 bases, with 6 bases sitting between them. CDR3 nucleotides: TGTGCCAGCAGCTTAGCGGGGCTTGAGCAGTTCTTC. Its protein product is CASSLAGLEQFF.

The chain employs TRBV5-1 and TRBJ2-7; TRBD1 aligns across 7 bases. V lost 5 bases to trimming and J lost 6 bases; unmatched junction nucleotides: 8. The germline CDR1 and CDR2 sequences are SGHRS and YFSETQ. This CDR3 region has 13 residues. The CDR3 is CASRRDSTGEQYF. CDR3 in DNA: TGCGCCAGCAGGAGGGACAGTACGGGCGAGCAGTACTTC.

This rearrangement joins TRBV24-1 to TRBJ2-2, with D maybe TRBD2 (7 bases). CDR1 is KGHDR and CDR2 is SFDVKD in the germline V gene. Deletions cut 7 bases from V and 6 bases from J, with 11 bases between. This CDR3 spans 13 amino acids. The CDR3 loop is CATRGGAAGELFF. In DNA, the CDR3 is TGTGCCACCAGAGGGGGGGCGGCCGGGGAGCTGTTTTTT.

DNA of the CDR3: TGTGCCAGCAGCCAAGGGTATGGCTCTGAAGCTTTCTTT. Translating gives CASSQGYGSEAFF. The genes are TRBV14 and TRBJ1-1; D gene uncertain. The germline CDR1 and CDR2 sequences are SGHDN and FVKESK. Trimming removed 1 base at V and 6 bases at J, with 9 bases between. The CDR3 runs 13 residues.

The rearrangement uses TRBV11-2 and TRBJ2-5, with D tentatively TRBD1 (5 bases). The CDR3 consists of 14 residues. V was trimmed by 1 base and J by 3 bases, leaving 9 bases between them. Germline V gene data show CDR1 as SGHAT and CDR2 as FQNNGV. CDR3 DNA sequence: TGTGCCAGCAGCTTAGTGCAGGGCAAAGAGACCCAGTACTTC. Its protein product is CASSLVQGKETQYF.

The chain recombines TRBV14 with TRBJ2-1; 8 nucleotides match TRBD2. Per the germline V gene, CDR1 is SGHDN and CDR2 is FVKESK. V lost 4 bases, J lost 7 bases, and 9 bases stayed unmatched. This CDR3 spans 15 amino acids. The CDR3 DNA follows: TGTGCCAGCAGCCTCCCCGGGGGGGTACTGAATGAGCAGTTCTTC. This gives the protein CASSLPGGVLNEQFF.